A single sample gave rise to the 8 T cell receptor beta chains below, sequenced in a study of shared clonotypes between healthy human individuals (dated by TCRdb to the early 2020s). Preparation of the library involved the immunoSEQ multiplex PCR assay. TCRdb limited this immuneACCESS table to in-frame rearrangements with V and J called. A share of clones is missing; checked studies link under half to unresolved V genes, and the rest is unexplained. The sample table contains 1.6 million or so clones; only one count was recorded for approximately 96% of them. Of the sample, roughly 1.2% is held by the ten largest clones. The specimen sequenced was naive CD4+ T cells sorted from blood. Taken with the paper, the label for cell subset or site translates to: CD45RA+ positively selected. These receptors all stem from a man under 40 in good health.

This chain links TRBV7-2 with TRBJ1-4; TRBD1 matches 9 bases. The CDR3 covers 15 residues. The ends lost 6 bases at V and 5 bases at J; junction bases unmatched: 7. The germline V gene encodes CDR1 SGHTA and CDR2 FQGNSA. The CDR3 reads CASRPGQGSNEKLFF. CDR3 coding DNA: TGTGCCAGCAGACCGGGACAGGGCTCGAATGAAAAACTGTTTTTT.

This chain joins TRBV2 and TRBJ1-3; 8 bases match TRBD1. Unmatched junction bases numbered 15, after V lost 5 bases and J lost 0 bases. CDR3 size: 19 residues. Germline V lookup: CDR1 SNHLY, CDR2 FYNNEI. CDR3 sequence: CASSQPGDRSLSSGNTIYF. CDR3 nucleotides: TGTGCCAGCAGTCAACCGGGGGACAGGTCCTTGAGCTCTGGAAACACCATATATTTT.

The V gene is TRBV6-1, the J gene TRBJ1-5; D is unresolved. The V and J ends lost 0 bases and 0 bases respectively, with 9 bases between them. The CDR3 contains 16 residues. Germline-derived CDR1 and CDR2 are MNHNS and SASEGT. The CDR3: CASSEAPIYSNQPQHF. The CDR3 nucleotides are TGTGCCAGCAGTGAAGCGCCAATTTATAGCAATCAGCCCCAGCATTTT.

To note about this clone: Other DNA sequences in this specimen translate into the identical CDR3. This rearrangement joins TRBV5-1 to TRBJ1-5; the D is unclear. The CDR3 covers 14 residues. With 0 bases removed from V and 2 bases from J, the gap between germline ends came to 6 bases. Germline loops: CDR1 SGHRS, CDR2 YFSETQ. DNA for the CDR3: TGCGCCAGCAGCTTGGTGCCTGGCAATCAGCCCCAGCATTTT. It encodes CASSLVPGNQPQHF.

The rearrangement joins TRBV10-2 to TRBJ2-3; D uncertain. Germline loops: CDR1 WSHSY, CDR2 SAAADI. The CDR3 spans 18 residues. Deletions cut 0 bases from V and 4 bases from J, with 20 bases between. The CDR3 region is CASSESTPQLVEPDTQYF. The CDR3 DNA sequence: TGCGCCAGCAGTGAGTCGACCCCACAGTTGGTTGAGCCAGATACGCAGTATTTT.

In its sample, this clone was seen once. The gene calls are TRBV18 and TRBJ2-7, with 7 bases aligning to TRBD1. Germline assignment: CDR1 KGHSH and CDR2 LQKENI. J gave up 6 bases and V 0 bases, and 8 bases lay outside the gene matches. The CDR3 has 15 residues. CDR3 bases: TGTGCCAGCTCACCACCTTCAAGGGGGCTATCCGAGCAGTACTTC. Encoded protein: CASSPPSRGLSEQYF.

This chain links TRBV10-3 with TRBJ1-1, with 7 positions matching TRBD1. V shed 6 bases and J 3 bases; nucleotides not matched to a gene: 4. The CDR3 covers 13 residues. Per the germline V gene, CDR1 is ENHRY and CDR2 is SYGVKD. The CDR3: CAIRTGEYTEAFF. For the CDR3, the DNA is TGTGCCATCAGAACAGGGGAGTACACTGAAGCTTTCTTT.

The rearrangement links TRBV7-2 to TRBJ2-7, with a weak D call TRBD1 (6 bases). The germline CDR1 and CDR2 sequences are SGHTA and FQGNSA. V dropped 5 bases and J dropped 1 base, with 15 bases sitting between them. This CDR3 comprises 15 residues. CDR3 sequence: CASSPNRDKSYEQYF. The CDR3 DNA reads TGTGCCAGCAGCCCCAATCGGGACAAGTCCTACGAGCAGTACTTC.